This T cell receptor (beta chain) appears in the sequencing data of a study of blood T cell repertoires in COVID-19. Data came from immunoSEQ multiplex PCR; TCRdb stores just in-frame clones and leaves some out. The sample shows around 68,000 clones, approximately 88% of them seen only once. Germline CDR1 is SGHTA and CDR2 is FQGNSA. Trimming shortened V by 8 bases and J by 1 base, and 7 bases separated the two germline ends. The CDR3 is 12 amino acids. The V gene is TRBV7-2, the J gene TRBJ2-3, with D perhaps TRBD1 (5 bases). The sequence came from a human donor in a cohort sampled during active COVID-19. The sample comprised peripheral blood. Written as DNA, the CDR3 is TGTGCCAGCGAACAGGGCACAGATACGCAGTATTTT. Encoded protein: CASEQGTDTQYF.